This T cell receptor (beta chain) is from a study of cytomegalovirus exposure and HLA in healthy donors. Details on this clone: Its antigen is unknown.

The PCR contained 60 Vbeta and 13 Jbeta primers. In the source study's methods: The authors later counted roughly 76 million unique TCR beta chains, 9 million to 12 million of them shared. Method: immunoSEQ multiplex PCR; TCRdb's copy keeps in-frame clones and lacks some. Clone size and V and J calls were adopted from that table, with D and trimming inferred from the DNA. Of 50,000 to 75,000 clones in the sample, 65% to 80% were seen once. Germline V gene data show CDR1 as SGHKS and CDR2 as YYEKEE (reference sequence). V was trimmed by 0 bases and J by 10 bases, leaving 10 bases between them. The CDR3 is made up of 12 amino acids. Study outcomes and limitations: Prediction of most subjects' HLA-A and HLA-B alleles by TCR beta sequences was reportedly accurate. Rare TCR sequences predominated, though certain public TCRs were found in many donors. A later analysis found common viral pathogens apparently linked to several of the most significant clusters.

The sequencing input was PBMCs. The receptor was isolated from a man younger than 40 in good health and CMV-seropositive. The chain uses TRBV5-5 and TRBJ2-5; possibly TRBD1 for D (6 bases). The CDR3 sequence: CASSLDGTNQYF. CDR3 DNA: TGTGCCAGCAGCTTGGACGGGACAAACCAGTACTTC.